This T cell receptor (beta chain) stems from a study of CD8+ T cells in alopecia areata. V was shortened by 0 bases and J by 5 bases, with 4 bases between the two germline ends. CDR3 length: 11 amino acids. Germline V gene lookup returns CDR1 DFQATT and CDR2 SNEGSKA (reference sequence). This clone was seen only a few times. Extraction and reverse transcription of RNA yielded cDNA as the sequencing template. Data came from immunoSEQ multiplex PCR; TCRdb stores just in-frame clones and leaves some out. The data contain roughly 140,000 clones, approximately 50% of them singletons. The chain links TRBV20-1 to TRBJ2-5; D is unclear. The sequence was obtained from a human donor with alopecia areata. Here the sequenced sample was CD4+ T cells sorted from blood, taken at week 0. The CDR3 DNA reads TGCAGTGCTAGAGATCAGGAGACCCAGTACTTC. Amino acid sequence: CSARDQETQYF.